These T cell receptor beta chains were read from a single sample in a study of T cells in Graves' hyperthyroidism and ophthalmopathy. TCRdb reprocessed the multiplex PCR reads via MiXCR and lists one record per CDR3 protein. The sample shows approximately 610,000 distinct CDR3 sequences, under 15% of them seen only once. Source material: blood. Receptor source: a woman between 40 and 55 years old with Graves' ophthalmopathy. Each CDR3 is given with its conserved first and last residue. A D gene is named only where the DNA matches it firmly. Size is stated for part of the rows, as once, few or many counts, or as a class when the clone is expanded.

TRBJ2-7,few,TRBD2,TRBV6-2/TRBV6-3,CASSFGLAGEAEQYF,TGTGCCAGCAGCTTCGGACTAGCGGGAGAGGCCGAGCAGTACTTC
TRBJ2-5,few,-,TRBV12-3/TRBV12-4,CASSFPAGGETQYF,TGTGCCAGCAGTTTTCCTGCGGGTGGAGAGACCCAGTACTTC
TRBJ2-4,-,-,TRBV20-1,CSASFRLAKNIQYF,TGCAGTGCTTCATTCAGGCTAGCCAAAAACATTCAGTACTTC
TRBJ2-7,many,-,TRBV4-3,CASSRSSRRVPSYEQYF,TGCGCCAGCAGCCGATCCTCGCGCCGGGTACCTTCCTACGAGCAGTACTTC
TRBJ2-2,many,TRBD1,TRBV29-1,CSVRSGTGSTGELFF,TGCAGCGTCAGATCCGGGACAGGGAGCACCGGGGAGCTGTTTTTT
TRBJ2-5,many,TRBD1,TRBV11-1,CASSPWTGPNQETQYF,TGTGCCAGCAGCCCCTGGACAGGACCTAACCAAGAGACCCAGTACTTC
TRBJ1-1,many,-,TRBV28,CASISSGGAVTEAFF,TGTGCCAGCATCTCGTCAGGTGGGGCGGTCACTGAAGCTTTCTTT
TRBJ2-7,many,-,TRBV7-8,CASSRGQSLSYEQYF,TGTGCCAGCAGCCGCGGACAGTCCCTTTCCTACGAGCAGTACTTC
TRBJ2-5,-,-,TRBV15,CATSRGGGGRETQYF,TGTGCCACCAGCAGAGGAGGGGGGGGGCGAGAGACCCAGTACTTC
TRBJ1-5,many,TRBD1,TRBV6-1,CASSVQGDQPQHF,TGTGCCAGCAGTGTACAGGGGGACCAGCCCCAGCATTTT
TRBJ2-7,few,TRBD2,TRBV9,CASSVDGGRTYEQYF,TGTGCCAGCAGCGTAGATGGCGGGAGAACTTACGAGCAGTACTTC
TRBJ2-2,many,TRBD2,TRBV29-1,CSVRTSVPAGELFF,TGCAGCGTTCGTACTAGCGTTCCGGCCGGGGAGCTGTTTTTT
TRBJ1-1,many,-,TRBV30,CAWSVAGVNTEAFF,TGTGCCTGGAGTGTAGCAGGGGTGAACACTGAAGCTTTCTTT
TRBJ2-7,many,-,TRBV15,CATSRDKGAFSYEQYF,TGTGCCACCAGCAGAGATAAAGGAGCTTTCTCCTACGAGCAGTACTTC